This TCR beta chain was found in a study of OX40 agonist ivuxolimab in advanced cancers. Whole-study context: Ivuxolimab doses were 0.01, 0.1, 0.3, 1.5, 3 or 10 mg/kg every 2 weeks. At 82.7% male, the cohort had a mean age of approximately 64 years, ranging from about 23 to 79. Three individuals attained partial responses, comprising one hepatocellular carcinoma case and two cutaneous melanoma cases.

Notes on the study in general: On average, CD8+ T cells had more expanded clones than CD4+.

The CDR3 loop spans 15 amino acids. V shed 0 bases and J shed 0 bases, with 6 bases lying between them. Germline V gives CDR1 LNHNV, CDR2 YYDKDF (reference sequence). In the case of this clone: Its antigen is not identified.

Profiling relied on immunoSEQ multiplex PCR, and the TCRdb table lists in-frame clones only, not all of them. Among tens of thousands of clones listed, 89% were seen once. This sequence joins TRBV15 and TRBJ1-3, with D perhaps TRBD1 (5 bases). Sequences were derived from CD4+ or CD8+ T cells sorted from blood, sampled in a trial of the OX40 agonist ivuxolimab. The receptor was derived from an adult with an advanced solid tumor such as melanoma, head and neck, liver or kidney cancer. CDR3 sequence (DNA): TGTGCCACCAGCAGAGACAGGGACTCTGGAAACACCATATATTTT. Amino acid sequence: CATSRDRDSGNTIYF. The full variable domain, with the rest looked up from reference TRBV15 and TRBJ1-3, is DAMVIQNPRYQVTQFGKPVTLSCSQTLNHNVMYWYQQKSSQAPKLLFHYYDKDFNNEADTPDNFQSRRPNTSFCFLDIRSPGLGDTAMYLCATSRDRDSGNTIYFGEGSWLTVV.